These T cell receptor beta chains were read from a single sample in a study of CD8+ T cells in alopecia areata. Sequencing was performed with immunoSEQ multiplex PCR; in TCRdb, only in-frame clones are kept and a portion is missing. The repertoire consists of around 34,000 clones, with less than 70% occurring once and the leading ten covering around 40%. Source material: NKG2D-high CD8+ T cells sorted from blood. These receptors all stem from a human donor with alopecia areata. Both conserved end residues are part of each CDR3. A D gene is named only where the DNA matches it firmly. Not every row has a clone size; where given, it reads once, few, many or a size class.

14 | - | TRBD1 | TRBJ2-5 | TRBV9 | TGTGCCAGCAGCGACACCGGACAGGGAGAGACCCAGTACTTC | CASSDTGQGETQYF
12 | - | TRBD1 | TRBJ2-7 | TRBV10-3 | TGTGCCATCAGGGACAGGACCTACGAGCAGTACTTC | CAIRDRTYEQYF
12 | few | - | TRBJ2-2 | TRBV7-8 | TGTGCCGGAAAGGGGGACACCGGGGAGCTGTTTTTT | CAGKGDTGELFF
12 | - | - | TRBJ2-2 | TRBV9 | TGTGCCAGCAGCTCCAACACCGGGGAGCTGTTTTTT | CASSSNTGELFF
11 | - | - | TRBJ1-1 | TRBV30 | TGTGCCTGGGACCTGAAAGCCGGAGCTTTCTTT | CAWDLKAGAFF
15 | few | - | TRBJ1-5 | TRBV13 | TGTGCCAGCAGCAACAGGGCCGGCGGCAATCAGCCCCAGCATTTT | CASSNRAGGNQPQHF
14 | - | - | TRBJ2-7 | TRBV7-9 | TGTGCCAGCAGCTTAGGTGGGGGCGCCTACGAGCAGTACTTC | CASSLGGGAYEQYF
15 | - | TRBD2 | TRBJ2-7 | TRBV28 | TGTGCCAGCAGTCCACTATCTAGCGGTTCCTACGAGCAGTACTTC | CASSPLSSGSYEQYF
17 | - | - | TRBJ2-5 | TRBV4-2 | TGTGCCAGCAGCCAAGTTTTTCCGGGGACGTACCAAGAGACCCAGTACTTC | CASSQVFPGTYQETQYF
15 | - | - | TRBJ2-7 | TRBV2 | TGTGCCAGCAGTGAGGCGCGAACGAGCTCCTACGAGCAGTACTTC | CASSEARTSSYEQYF
13 | - | TRBD1 | TRBJ2-1 | TRBV5-1 | TGCGCCAGCAGCTCTTACAGGGGTAATGAGCAGTTCTTC | CASSSYRGNEQFF
14 | once | TRBD1 | TRBJ2-7 | TRBV28 | TGTGCCAGCAGTTTAGAAGGGGGCGCGGACGAGCAGTACTTC | CASSLEGGADEQYF
14 | few | - | TRBJ2-2 | TRBV5-1 | TGCGCCAGCAGCTTGGTTTGGGGGCCCGGGGAGCTGTTTTTT | CASSLVWGPGELFF
15 | - | - | TRBJ2-1 | TRBV6-6 | TGTGCCAGCAATCCGGGGGCGAGCTCCTACAATGAGCAGTTCTTC | CASNPGASSYNEQFF
15 | - | - | TRBJ1-2 | TRBV7-9 | TGTGCCAGCAGCCCCCGAAGGGTTCATAGCTATGGCTACACCTTC | CASSPRRVHSYGYTF
16 | few | - | TRBJ2-1 | TRBV7-9 | TGTGCCAGCAGCTTAGCGCTGACTAGCTCCTACAATGAGCAGTTCTTC | CASSLALTSSYNEQFF
14 | - | - | TRBJ1-4 | TRBV29-1 | TGCAGCGTCCTTTCTGCAGGGCGGCATGAAAAACTGTTTTTT | CSVLSAGRHEKLFF
20 | - | TRBD2 | TRBJ2-1 | TRBV28 | TGTGCCAGCAGTTCCTTAATCCCACTAGCGGAAGAGTTTTCCTACAATGAGCAGTTCTTC | CASSSLIPLAEEFSYNEQFF
12 | once | - | TRBJ1-1 | TRBV6-6 | TGTGCCAGCTTGCTCGGGAACACTGAAGCTTTCTTT | CASLLGNTEAFF
11 | - | - | TRBJ2-1 | TRBV15 | TGTGCCACCAGCCAAGGGGTGAAGCAGTTCTTC | CATSQGVKQFF
14 | - | - | TRBJ2-5 | TRBV5-1 | TGCGCCAGCAGCGTGGGGCCACACCAAGAGACCCAGTACTTC | CASSVGPHQETQYF
12 | - | - | TRBJ2-1 | TRBV7-9 | TGTGCCAGCAGCTTAGGGAACAATGAGCAGTTCTTC | CASSLGNNEQFF
17 | few | - | TRBJ1-3 | TRBV7-9 | TGTGCCAGCAGCTCCGCCGCGACAGCCAGCTCTGGAAACACCATATATTTT | CASSSAATASSGNTIYF
13 | - | - | TRBJ2-7 | TRBV9 | TGTGCCAGCAGCGCCTTGGAGTTAAGGGAGCAGTACTTC | CASSALELREQYF